This T cell receptor beta chain emerged from a study of blood T cell repertoires in COVID-19. For the study at large: The United States, Italy and Spain were the sources of the acute and convalescent COVID-19 samples.

The V end was cut by 0 bases, the J end by 3 bases, with 12 bases between. CDR3 length: 15 amino acids. The V gene's germline CDR1 is SGHDT and CDR2 YYEEEE. This clone was observed a handful of times. Repertoires were generated with immunoSEQ multiplex PCR, while TCRdb's copy carries only in-frame clones and drops some. The data contain over 250,000 clones, roughly nine tenths of them singletons. The source material was peripheral blood. The chain has TRBV5-6 and TRBJ1-2; D is perhaps TRBD1 (5 bases). This receptor was taken from a woman younger than 45 with COVID-19, enrolled during active disease. CDR3 DNA: TGTGCCAGCAGCTTGGGGTCGACAGACTACTATGGCTACACCTTC. It specifies CASSLGSTDYYGYTF.